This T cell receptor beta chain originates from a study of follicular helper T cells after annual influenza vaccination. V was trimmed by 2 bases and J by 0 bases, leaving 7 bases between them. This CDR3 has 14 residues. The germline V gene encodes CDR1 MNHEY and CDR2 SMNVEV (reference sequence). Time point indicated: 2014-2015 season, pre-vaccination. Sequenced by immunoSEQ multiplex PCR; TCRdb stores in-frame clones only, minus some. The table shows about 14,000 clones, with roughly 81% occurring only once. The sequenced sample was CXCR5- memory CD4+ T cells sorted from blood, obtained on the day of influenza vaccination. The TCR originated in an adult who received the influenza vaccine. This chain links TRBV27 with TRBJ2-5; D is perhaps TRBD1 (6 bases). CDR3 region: CASSLRGYQETQYF. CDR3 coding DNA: TGTGCCAGCAGTTTAAGGGGGTACCAAGAGACCCAGTACTTC.